This T cell receptor beta chain was retrieved from a study of blood T cell repertoires in COVID-19. Across the whole study: COVID-19 samples collected from the United States, Italy and Spain covered acute and convalescent phases.

CDR3 length: 16 amino acids. The V and J ends lost 5 bases and 6 bases, in that order; junction bases with no gene match: 8. Germline V gives CDR1 SGHTA, CDR2 FQGTGA. The study recruited people aged about 18 to 90 years across 20 to 30 US areas. The study assigned cohorts using participant-reported clinical history. Methods used by the authors: Cell counts per sample came from amplifying reference gene primers. Some clones are missing from TCRdb's copy, which holds only in-frame ones; the method was immunoSEQ multiplex PCR. That table is the source of V, J and clone size, and D and trimming were worked out from the DNA. The sample lists around 230,000 clones, almost 85% occurring once.

This TCR derives from a man between 35 and 55 years old who had recovered from COVID-19. This sequence joins TRBV7-3 and TRBJ2-2; 11 bases are shared with TRBD2. Material for sequencing was PBMCs or T cells enriched from blood (not recorded which). CDR3 in DNA: TGTGCCAGCAGCCCCCGACTAGCGGGGATTTCCGGGGAGCTGTTTTTT. It yields the protein CASSPRLAGISGELFF.